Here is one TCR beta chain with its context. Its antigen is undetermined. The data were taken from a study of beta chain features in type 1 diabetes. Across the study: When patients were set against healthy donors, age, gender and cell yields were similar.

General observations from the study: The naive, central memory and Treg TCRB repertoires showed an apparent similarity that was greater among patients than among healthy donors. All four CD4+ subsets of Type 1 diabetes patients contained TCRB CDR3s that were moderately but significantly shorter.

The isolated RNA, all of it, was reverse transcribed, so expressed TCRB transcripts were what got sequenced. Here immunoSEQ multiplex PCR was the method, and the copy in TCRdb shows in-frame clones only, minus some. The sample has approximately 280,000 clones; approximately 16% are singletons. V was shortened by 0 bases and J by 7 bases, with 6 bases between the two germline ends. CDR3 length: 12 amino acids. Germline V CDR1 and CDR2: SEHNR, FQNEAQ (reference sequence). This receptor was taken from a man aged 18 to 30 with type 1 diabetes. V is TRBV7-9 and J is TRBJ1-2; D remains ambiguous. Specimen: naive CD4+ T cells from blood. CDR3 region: CASSLAAGGYTF. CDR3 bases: TGTGCCAGCAGCTTAGCAGCGGGTGGCTACACCTTC.